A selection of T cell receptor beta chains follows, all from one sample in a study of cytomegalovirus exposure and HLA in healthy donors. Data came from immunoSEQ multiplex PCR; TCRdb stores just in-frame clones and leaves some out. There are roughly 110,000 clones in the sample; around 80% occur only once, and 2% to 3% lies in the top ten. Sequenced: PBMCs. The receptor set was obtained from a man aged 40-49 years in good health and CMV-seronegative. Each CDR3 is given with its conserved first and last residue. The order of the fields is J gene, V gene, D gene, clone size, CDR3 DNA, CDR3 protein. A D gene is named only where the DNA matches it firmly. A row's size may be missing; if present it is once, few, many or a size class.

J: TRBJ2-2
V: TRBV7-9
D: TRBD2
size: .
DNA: TGTGCCAGCAGCTTCGGGGGGGCGAACACCGGGGAGCTGTTTTTT
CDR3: CASSFGGANTGELFF

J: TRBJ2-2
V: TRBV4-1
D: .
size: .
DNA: TGCGCCAGCAGCCAGGACCCGGGTCTCACTACAGGCGGAGAGCTGTTTTTT
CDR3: CASSQDPGLTTGGELFF

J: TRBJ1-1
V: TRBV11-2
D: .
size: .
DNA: TGTGCCAGCAGCTCCGGAAGGAGTCGGGGGGGTGAAGCTTTCTTT
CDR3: CASSSGRSRGGEAFF

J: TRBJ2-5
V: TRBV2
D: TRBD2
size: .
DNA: TGTGCCGGCCAAGGACTAGCGCAGAAGACCCAGTACTTC
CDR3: CAGQGLAQKTQYF

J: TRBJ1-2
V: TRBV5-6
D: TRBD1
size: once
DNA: TGTGCCAGCAGCTTGGAAGAGCAGGGGGGTAACACCTTC
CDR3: CASSLEEQGGNTF

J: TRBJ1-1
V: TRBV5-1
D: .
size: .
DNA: TGCGCCAGCAGCTTGGAGCAGGGTTGGACTGAAGCTTTCTTT
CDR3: CASSLEQGWTEAFF

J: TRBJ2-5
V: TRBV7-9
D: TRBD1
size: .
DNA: TGTGCCAGCAGCTTAGCCAGGGGGCAAGAGACCCAGTACTTC
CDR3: CASSLARGQETQYF

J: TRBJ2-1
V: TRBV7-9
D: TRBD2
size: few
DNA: TGTGCCAGCAGCACCGGGACTACGAATGAGCAGTTCTTC
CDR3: CASSTGTTNEQFF

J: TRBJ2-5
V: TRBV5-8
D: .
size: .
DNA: TGTGCCAGCAGCTTGGGGGGCAGCGGGGAGACCCAGTACTTC
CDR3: CASSLGGSGETQYF

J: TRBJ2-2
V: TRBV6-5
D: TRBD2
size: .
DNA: TGTGCCAGCAGCAGACTAGCGGGGGAGTCCGGGGAGCTGTTTTTT
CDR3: CASSRLAGESGELFF

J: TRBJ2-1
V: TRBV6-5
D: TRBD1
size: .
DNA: TGTGCCAGCAGTTACTCAAACAGGGGTCCCTACAATGAGCAGTTCTTC
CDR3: CASSYSNRGPYNEQFF

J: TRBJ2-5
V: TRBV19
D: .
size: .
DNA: TGTGCCAGTAGTATAACGGTCGACAGACAAGAGACCCAGTACTTC
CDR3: CASSITVDRQETQYF

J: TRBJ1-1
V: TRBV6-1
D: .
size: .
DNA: TGTGCCAGCAGTGAAGGCAGGGCGAACACTGAAGCTTTCTTT
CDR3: CASSEGRANTEAFF

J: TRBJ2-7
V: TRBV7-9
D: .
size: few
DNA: TGTGCCAGCAGCGAAGTCGGGACACAAGCCTACGAGCAGTACTTC
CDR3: CASSEVGTQAYEQYF